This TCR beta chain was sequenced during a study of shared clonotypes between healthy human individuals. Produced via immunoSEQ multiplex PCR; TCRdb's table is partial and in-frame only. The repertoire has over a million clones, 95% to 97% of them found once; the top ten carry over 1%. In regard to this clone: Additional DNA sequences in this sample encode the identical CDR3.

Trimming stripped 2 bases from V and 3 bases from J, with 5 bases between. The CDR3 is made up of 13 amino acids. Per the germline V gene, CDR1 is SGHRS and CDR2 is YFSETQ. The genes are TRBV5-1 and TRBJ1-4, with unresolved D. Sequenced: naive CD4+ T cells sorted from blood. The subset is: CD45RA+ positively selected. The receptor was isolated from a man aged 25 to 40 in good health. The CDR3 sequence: CASSLDPNEKLFF. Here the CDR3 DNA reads TGCGCCAGCAGCTTAGACCCTAATGAAAAACTGTTTTTT.